This T cell receptor beta chain was sequenced for a study of blood T cells in healthy people across ages (dated by TCRdb to between 2015 and 2017). General notes on the study: Template switching captured roughly one uniquely barcoded TCR beta cDNA molecule per two T cells in model experiments. Using deep sequencing normalized with unique cDNA molecular identifiers, the study measured how TCR beta repertoire diversity changes with age. Four age groups were formed from the donors: young (average about 16 years), middle-aged (around 41), aged (around 68) and long-lived (less than 85). To avoid experimental bias, donors of different ages were distributed randomly across sequencing lanes. Using the same blood draw, the study looked at two additional independent replicas of 1 million unique cDNA reads for two donors, one aged 18 to 30 and the other aged 80 or older.

The donors were roughly 40 Caucasian individuals from Russia, aged 6 to 90 years, who were systemically healthy. Each donor gave 9 to 10 milliliters of peripheral blood, collected into EDTA-treated Vacutainer tubes. Ficoll-Paque density-gradient centrifugation was used to isolate PBMCs, with at least 6.5 million obtained per sample. Total RNA, at least 5 micrograms per sample, was extracted from PBMCs with Trizol reagent. For every donor, flow cytometry on a PBMC aliquot measured the percentage of naive CD45RAhigh/CD27high T cells. The library came from 5' RACE. The instrument was an Illumina HiSeq 2500. A second PCR of about 7 to 12 cycles was performed with a sample-barcoded 5' primer and a J-beta primer mix. A unique molecular identifier was introduced onto each TCR beta cDNA molecule by a template-switch 5' adaptor carrying 12 random nucleotides. Each sample yielded at least 2.5 million CDR3-containing paired-end reads. All of the RNA was converted into first-strand cDNA using the Mint cDNA synthesis kit, with a TRBC-specific oligonucleotide serving as the primer. After uracil-DNA glycosylase treatment, a first 18-cycle PCR used universal primers M1SS and BC2_uni_R on all cDNA. In the authors' own workflow: For normalization, 1 million high-quality reads were randomly selected from each sample, with every read carrying a distinct molecular identifier. Reads with shared molecular identifiers were discarded instead of being binned into consensus sequences. MiTCR, set to a Q25 quality threshold and the strictest error-elimination algorithm, was used for CDR3 identification, clonotype clustering and error correction. A nonparametric unseen species model using Euler transformation provided a lower-bound estimate of total TCR beta diversity. Starting from the raw public reads, TCRdb applied fastp trimming at Q25, assembled clones with MiXCR and retained in-frame beta chains. Rows with one shared CDR3 protein collapse into an entry with the most common genes and DNA. TCRdb's processing, not the study's, gives the V and J calls here. In all, the sample holds fewer than 1,000,000 distinct CDR3 sequences, and 44% of those were seen once. Of the sample, approximately 19% is held by the ten largest clones.

A word on this clonotype: Its antigen remains undetermined. Per-nucleotide qualities are absent, and no much larger clonotype sits a single base away.

The CDR3 numbers 15 residues from cysteine through phenylalanine. Here the CDR3 DNA is all that survives: 45 bases in frame from base 1. V loses 7 bases, J loses 3 bases, and the germline ends lie 15 bases apart. Beyond this particular receptor, the publication reports: The CMV infection status of donors was not known, potentially confounding age-related changes in expanded clonotypes. Total diversity estimates from one million sequenced T cells were considered lower bounds and underestimates. As age increased, observed TCR beta diversity per million T cells dropped in a roughly linear way, and a significant reduction was already evident by age about 40. Since profiling was done on bulk unsorted PBMCs, naive and antigen-experienced compartments could not be conclusively compared. A strong correlation was found between observed TCR beta diversity and the percentage of naive T cells measured by flow cytometry. Compared with the aged group, more naive CD4+ T cells, fewer expanded clones and increased TCR diversity were shown by the long-lived group, suggesting age selection.

This TCR derives from a man aged 55 to 70 in good health. The V and J segments used are TRBV12-3 or TRBV12-4 and TRBJ2-2; 7 matching bases give a weak D call of TRBD2. Sequenced input: blood. The CDR3 protein: CASTQGGAHTGELFF. The nucleotide sequence reads as follows: TGTGCCAGCACCCAAGGGGGGGCCCACACCGGGGAGCTGTTTTTT.